The clone carrying this TCR beta chain came up once. The entry originates in a study of T cell changes during pregnancy in multiple sclerosis. This CDR3 is built from 14 residues. V gave up 5 bases and J gave up 8 bases, with 16 bases separating them. The germline V gene encodes CDR1 SGHRS and CDR2 YFSETQ. Some clones are missing from TCRdb's copy, which holds only in-frame ones; the method was immunoSEQ multiplex PCR. The sample contains roughly 34,000 clones, around 90% of which appear only once. The chain uses TRBV5-1 and TRBJ1-4; the D is unclear. The specimen was CD8+ T cells from peripheral blood mononuclear cells, collected in the third trimester of pregnancy. The receptor comes from a female donor with multiple sclerosis, enrolled in a pregnancy study. CDR3 sequence reads: CASSSLEEREKLFF. Written as DNA, the CDR3 is TGCGCCAGCAGTTCCCTGGAGGAAAGAGAAAAACTGTTTTTT.